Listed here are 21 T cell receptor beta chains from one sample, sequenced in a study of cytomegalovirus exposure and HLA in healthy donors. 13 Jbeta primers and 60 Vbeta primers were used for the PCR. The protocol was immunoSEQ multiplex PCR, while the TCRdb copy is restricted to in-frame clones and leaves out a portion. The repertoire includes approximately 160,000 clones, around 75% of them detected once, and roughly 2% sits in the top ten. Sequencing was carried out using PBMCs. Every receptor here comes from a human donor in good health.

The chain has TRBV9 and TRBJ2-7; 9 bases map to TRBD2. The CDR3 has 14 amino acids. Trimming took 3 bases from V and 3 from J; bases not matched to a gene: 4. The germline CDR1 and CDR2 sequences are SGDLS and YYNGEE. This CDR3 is CASSARGGGYEQYF. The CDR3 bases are TGTGCCAGCAGCGCCCGCGGGGGGGGCTACGAGCAGTACTTC.

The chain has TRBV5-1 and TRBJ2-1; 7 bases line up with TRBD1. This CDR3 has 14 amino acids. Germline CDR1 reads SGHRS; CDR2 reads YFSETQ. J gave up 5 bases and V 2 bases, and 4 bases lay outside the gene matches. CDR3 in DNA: TGCGCCAGCAGCTTTGAGGGGGCTGACAATGAGCAGTTCTTC. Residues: CASSFEGADNEQFF.

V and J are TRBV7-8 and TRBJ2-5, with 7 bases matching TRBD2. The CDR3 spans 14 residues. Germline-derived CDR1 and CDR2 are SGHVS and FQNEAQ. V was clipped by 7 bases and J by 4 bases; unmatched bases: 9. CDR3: CASIHQWGGETQYF. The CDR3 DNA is TGTGCCAGCATCCACCAGTGGGGGGGAGAGACCCAGTACTTC. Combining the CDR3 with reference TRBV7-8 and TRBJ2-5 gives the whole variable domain GAGVSQSPRYKVAKRGQDVALRCDPISGHVSLFWYQQALGQGPEFLTYFQNEAQLDKSGLPSDRFFAERPEGSVSTLKIQRTQQEDSAVYLCASIHQWGGETQYFGPGTRLLVL.

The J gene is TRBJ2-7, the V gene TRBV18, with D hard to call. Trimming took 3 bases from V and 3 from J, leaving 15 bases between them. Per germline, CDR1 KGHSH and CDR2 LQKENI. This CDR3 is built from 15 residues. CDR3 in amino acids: CASSPFSVERYEQYF. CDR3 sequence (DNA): TGTGCCAGCTCACCTTTCAGCGTCGAACGCTACGAGCAGTACTTC.

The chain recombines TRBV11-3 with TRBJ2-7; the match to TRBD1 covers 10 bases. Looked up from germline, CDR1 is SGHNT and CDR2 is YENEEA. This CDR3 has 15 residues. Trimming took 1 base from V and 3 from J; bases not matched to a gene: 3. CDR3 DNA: TGTGCCAGCAGCTTAGGAAGGGACAGGGGCTACGAGCAGTACTTC. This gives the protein CASSLGRDRGYEQYF. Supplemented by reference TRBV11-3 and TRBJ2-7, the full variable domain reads EAGVVQSPRYKIIEKKQPVAFWCNPISGHNTLYWYLQNLGQGPELLIRYENEEAVDDSQLPKDRFSAERLKGVDSTLKIQPAELGDSAVYLCASSLGRDRGYEQYFGPGTRLTVT.

The CDR3 DNA reads as TGTGCCAGCAGACAAACAGGGGGCGTCTATGGCTACACCTTC. It encodes CASRQTGGVYGYTF. This sequence joins TRBV6-6 and TRBJ1-2; TRBD1 agrees at 9 bases. With V trimmed by 6 bases and J by 4 bases, 6 bases remained unmatched. This CDR3 region has 14 residues. Germline V gene data show CDR1 as MNHNY and CDR2 as SVGAGI (reference sequence).

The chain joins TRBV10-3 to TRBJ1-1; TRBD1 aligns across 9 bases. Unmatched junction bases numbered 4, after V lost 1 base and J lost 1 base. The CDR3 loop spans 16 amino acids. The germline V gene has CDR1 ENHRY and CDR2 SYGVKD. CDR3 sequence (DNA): TGTGCCATCAGTGAGTGGACAGGGGAAGGGAACACTGAAGCTTTCTTT. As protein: CAISEWTGEGNTEAFF.

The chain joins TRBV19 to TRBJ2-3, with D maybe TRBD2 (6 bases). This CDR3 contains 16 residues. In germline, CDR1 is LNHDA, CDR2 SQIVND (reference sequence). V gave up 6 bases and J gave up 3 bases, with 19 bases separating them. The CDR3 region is CASRSSGPRGTDTQYF. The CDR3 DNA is TGTGCCAGTAGATCCTCCGGTCCTCGGGGGACAGATACGCAGTATTTT.

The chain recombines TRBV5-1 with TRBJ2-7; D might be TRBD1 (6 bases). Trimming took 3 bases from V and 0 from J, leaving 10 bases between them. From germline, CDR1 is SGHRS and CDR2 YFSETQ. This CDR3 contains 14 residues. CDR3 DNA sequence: TGCGCCAGCAGCTCGCAGGGGCCCTCCTACGAGCAGTACTTC. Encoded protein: CASSSQGPSYEQYF.

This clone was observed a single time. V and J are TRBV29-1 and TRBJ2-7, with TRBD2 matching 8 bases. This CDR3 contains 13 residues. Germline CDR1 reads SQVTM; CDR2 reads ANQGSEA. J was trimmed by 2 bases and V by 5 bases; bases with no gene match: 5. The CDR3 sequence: CSVFGGATYEQYF. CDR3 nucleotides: TGCAGCGTTTTCGGGGGGGCAACCTACGAGCAGTACTTC.

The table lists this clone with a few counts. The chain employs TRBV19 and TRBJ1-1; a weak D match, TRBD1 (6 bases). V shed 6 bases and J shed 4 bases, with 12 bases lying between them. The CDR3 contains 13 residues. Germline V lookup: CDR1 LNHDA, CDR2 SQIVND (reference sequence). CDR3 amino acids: CASRTTGSTEAFF. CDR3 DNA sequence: TGTGCCAGTAGAACGACAGGAAGCACTGAAGCTTTCTTT.

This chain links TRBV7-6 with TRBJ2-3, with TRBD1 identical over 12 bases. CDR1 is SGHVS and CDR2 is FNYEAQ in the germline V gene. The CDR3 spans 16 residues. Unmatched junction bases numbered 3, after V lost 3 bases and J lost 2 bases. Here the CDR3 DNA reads TGTGCCAGCAGCTTGGGGGACAGGGGGCCCACAGATACGCAGTATTTT. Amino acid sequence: CASSLGDRGPTDTQYF.

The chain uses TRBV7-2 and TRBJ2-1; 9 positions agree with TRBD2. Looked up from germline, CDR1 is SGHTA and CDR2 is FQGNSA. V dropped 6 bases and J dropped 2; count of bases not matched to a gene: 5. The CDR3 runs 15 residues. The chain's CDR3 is CASSSSGATYNEQFF. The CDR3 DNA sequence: TGTGCCAGCAGTTCTAGCGGGGCCACCTACAATGAGCAGTTCTTC.

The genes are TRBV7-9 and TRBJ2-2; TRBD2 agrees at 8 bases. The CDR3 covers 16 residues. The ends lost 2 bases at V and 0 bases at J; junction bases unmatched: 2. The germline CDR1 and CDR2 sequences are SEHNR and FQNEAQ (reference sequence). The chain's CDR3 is CASSLPGGANTGELFF. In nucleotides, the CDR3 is TGTGCCAGCAGCTTACCGGGGGGGGCGAACACCGGGGAGCTGTTTTTT.

The DNA of the CDR3 is TGTGCCAGCAGCGACACGCCACTGGGGAGTGCACCCCTCCACTTT. The encoded protein is CASSDTPLGSAPLHF. The chain couples TRBV9 to TRBJ1-6, with D unclear. The CDR3 contains 15 residues. Looked up from germline, CDR1 is SGDLS and CDR2 is YYNGEE. Trimming left V 3 bases short and J 11 bases short, with 18 bases between.

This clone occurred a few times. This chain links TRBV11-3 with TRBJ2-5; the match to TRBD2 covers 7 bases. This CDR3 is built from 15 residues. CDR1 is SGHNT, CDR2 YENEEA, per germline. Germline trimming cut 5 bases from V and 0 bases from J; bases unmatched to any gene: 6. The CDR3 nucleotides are TGTGCCAGCAGCCCGGGAGGACGGGACCAAGAGACCCAGTACTTC. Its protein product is CASSPGGRDQETQYF.

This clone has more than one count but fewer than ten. CDR3 region: CASSQDNRGVGYTF. DNA of the CDR3: TGCGCCAGCAGCCAAGACAACAGGGGTGTTGGCTACACCTTC. The chain combines TRBV4-3 with TRBJ1-2; 7 nucleotides match TRBD1. Losses at the gene ends were 0 bases for V and 7 bases for J; bases not matched to a gene: 5. The CDR3 runs 14 residues. From germline, CDR1 is LGHNA and CDR2 YSLEER.

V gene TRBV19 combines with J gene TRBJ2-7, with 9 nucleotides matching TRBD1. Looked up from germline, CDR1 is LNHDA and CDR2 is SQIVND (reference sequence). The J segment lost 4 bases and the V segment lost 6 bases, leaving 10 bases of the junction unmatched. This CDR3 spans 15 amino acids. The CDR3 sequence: CASSPQGAPDYEQYF. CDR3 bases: TGTGCCAGTAGCCCACAGGGGGCCCCCGATTACGAGCAGTACTTC.

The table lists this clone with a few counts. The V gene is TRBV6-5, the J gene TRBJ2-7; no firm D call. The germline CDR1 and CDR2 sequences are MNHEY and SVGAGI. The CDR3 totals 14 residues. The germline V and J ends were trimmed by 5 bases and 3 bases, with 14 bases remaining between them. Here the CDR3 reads CASSPGYGYYEQYF. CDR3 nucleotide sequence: TGTGCCAGCAGTCCCGGGTACGGCTACTACGAGCAGTACTTC.

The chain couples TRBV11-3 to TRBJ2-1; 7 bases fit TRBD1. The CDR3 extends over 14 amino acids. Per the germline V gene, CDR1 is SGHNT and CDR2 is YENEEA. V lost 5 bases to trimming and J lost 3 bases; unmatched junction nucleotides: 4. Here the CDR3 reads CASSPGDSYNEQFF. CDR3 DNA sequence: TGTGCCAGCAGCCCCGGGGACAGCTACAATGAGCAGTTCTTC.

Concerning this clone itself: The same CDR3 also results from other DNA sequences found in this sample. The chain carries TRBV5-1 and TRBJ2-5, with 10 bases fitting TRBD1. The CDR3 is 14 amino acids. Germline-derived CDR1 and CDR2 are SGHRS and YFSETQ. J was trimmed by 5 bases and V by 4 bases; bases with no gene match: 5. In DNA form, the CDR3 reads TGCGCCAGCAGCGGGGGACAGGGGACCGAGACCCAGTACTTC. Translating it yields CASSGGQGTETQYF.